Presented here are 14 T cell receptor beta chains from one specimen sequenced in a study of cytomegalovirus exposure and HLA in healthy donors. The assay was immunoSEQ multiplex PCR, and TCRdb's table has in-frame clones only and misses some. The sample yields 65,000 to 75,000 clones, 80% to 95% seen once. The sample was PBMCs. The receptor source for this set is a man aged 18 to 35 in good health and CMV-seropositive.

This chain connects TRBV19 to TRBJ2-2, with 15 bases fitting TRBD2. The germline gives CDR1 LNHDA, CDR2 SQIVND (reference sequence). The CDR3 contains 18 residues. The J segment lost 5 bases and the V segment lost 6 bases, leaving 10 bases of the junction unmatched. The CDR3 DNA reads TGTGCCAGTAGGACCCGAGGGACTAGCGGGAGGTGGACCGGGGAGCTGTTTTTT. This encodes CASRTRGTSGRWTGELFF. The full variable domain, completed using reference TRBV19 and TRBJ2-2, is DGGITQSPKYLFRKEGQNVTLSCEQNLNHDAMYWYRQDPGQGLRLIYYSQIVNDFQKGDIAEGYSVSREKKESFPLTVTSAQKNPTAFYLCASRTRGTSGRWTGELFFGEGSRLTVL.

This clone showed up just a few times. This specimen includes other DNA sequences encoding the same CDR3. This chain connects TRBV27 to TRBJ2-5, with 8 bases lining up with TRBD2. In germline, CDR1 is MNHEY, CDR2 SMNVEV (reference sequence). CDR3 length: 14 residues. V shed 2 bases, J shed 4 bases, and the junction held 3 bases outside the gene matches. The CDR3: CASSLAGGGETQYF. CDR3 sequence (DNA): TGTGCCAGCAGTTTAGCGGGAGGCGGAGAGACCCAGTACTTC.

The rearrangement links TRBV29-1 to TRBJ2-2, with 11 bases fitting TRBD2. V was pared by 7 bases and J by 4 bases, with 2 bases of the junction left unmatched. Germline CDR1 and CDR2: SQVTM and ANQGSEA. The CDR3 has 13 residues. The CDR3 DNA reads as TGCAGCGGTAGCGGGAGGGCCACCGGGGAGCTGTTTTTT. Amino acids: CSGSGRATGELFF.

The sample holds one count of this clone. V gene TRBV10-2 combines with J gene TRBJ2-1; 8 bases are shared with TRBD2. This CDR3 contains 14 residues. With 6 bases clipped from V and 2 bases from J, the junction kept 3 bases outside the gene matches. The V gene's germline CDR1 is WSHSY and CDR2 SAAADI. The CDR3 spells CASSVAGTYNEQFF. The CDR3 DNA follows: TGCGCCAGCAGCGTAGCGGGAACCTACAATGAGCAGTTCTTC.

The V gene is TRBV7-9, the J gene TRBJ1-1, with a possible D match to TRBD1 (5 bases). The CDR3 is 12 residues long. The V end lost 5 bases, the J end lost 7 bases, and 11 bases lay between the germline ends. The germline CDR1 and CDR2 sequences are SEHNR and FQNEAQ (reference sequence). The CDR3 DNA reads as TGTGCCAGCAGCCTTCTAGGGGTTGAAGCTTTCTTT. It yields the protein CASSLLGVEAFF.

The CDR3 bases are TGTGCCAGTAGTATAGAACGGGGTTCTGACACGCAGTATTTT. This encodes CASSIERGSDTQYF. The chain couples TRBV19 to TRBJ2-3; D perhaps matches TRBD2 (5 bases). Trimming shortened V by 0 bases and J by 9 bases, and 13 bases separated the two germline ends. This CDR3 spans 14 amino acids. Germline CDR1 LNHDA, CDR2 SQIVND (reference sequence).

This sequence joins TRBV5-4 and TRBJ1-4; 8 nucleotides line up with TRBD1. Germline values: CDR1 SGHNT, CDR2 YYREEE (reference sequence). V shed 3 bases and J 7 bases; nucleotides not matched to a gene: 5. The CDR3 loop spans 14 amino acids. Written as DNA, the CDR3 is TGTGCCAGCAGCTCTGACAGGGGAGGTGAAAAACTGTTTTTT. It specifies CASSSDRGGEKLFF.

With respect to this clone: A junction boundary mismatches the germline segment, possibly from a read error. V gene TRBV27 combines with J gene TRBJ1-2, with D possibly matching TRBD1 (5 bases). Germline V lookup: CDR1 MNHEY, CDR2 SMNVEV (reference sequence). This CDR3 region has 11 residues. The CDR3 here is CASSYGAITEF. The CDR3 bases are TGTGCCAGCAGTTATGGGGCCATAACCGAATTC.

The gene calls are TRBV27 and TRBJ1-4; D unclear. Germline V gene lookup returns CDR1 MNHEY and CDR2 SMNVEV (reference sequence). Trimming removed 2 bases at V and 3 bases at J, with 7 bases between. This CDR3 contains 14 residues. The CDR3 nucleotides are TGTGCCAGCAGTTTAGGAGTGTCTAATGAAAAACTGTTTTTT. Translated: CASSLGVSNEKLFF.

The chain has TRBV5-1 and TRBJ2-7; D might be TRBD1 (6 bases). Trimming left V 3 bases short and J 5 bases short, with 18 bases between. The CDR3 has 15 residues. CDR1 SGHRS and CDR2 YFSETQ come from the germline V gene. The CDR3 sequence: CASSSQTGLRDEQYF. CDR3 DNA: TGCGCCAGCAGCTCACAGACAGGCCTGAGGGACGAGCAGTACTTC.

This chain joins TRBV7-2 and TRBJ2-2; D uncertain. V gave up 5 bases and J gave up 0 bases, with 7 bases separating them. Germline CDR1 reads SGHTA; CDR2 reads FQGNSA. The length of the CDR3 is 14 residues. The CDR3 bases are TGTGCCAGCAGCCCAACGGCGAACACCGGGGAGCTGTTTTTT. As protein: CASSPTANTGELFF.

Comment on this clone: Compared with germline, one end of the junction differs, possibly owing to a read error. The V gene is TRBV6-5, the J gene TRBJ2-7; D may be TRBD1 (5 bases). The CDR3 is 15 residues long. Germline CDR1 is MNHEY and CDR2 is SVGAGI. The CDR3 loop is CASSYSTTGFGEQHF. CDR3 DNA: TGTGCCAGCAGTTACTCGACCACAGGATTCGGCGAGCAGCACTTC.

V usage is TRBV13 and J usage is TRBJ2-1, with TRBD2 matching over 12 bases. In germline, CDR1 is PRHDT, CDR2 FYEKMQ (reference sequence). Germline trimming cut 5 bases from V and 6 bases from J; bases unmatched to any gene: 20. This CDR3 spans 20 amino acids. The CDR3 region has the DNA TGTGCCAGCAGCCGCTACCGAAGGACTAGCGGGAAGTCCACGAGCAATGAGCAGTTCTTC. The encoded protein is CASSRYRRTSGKSTSNEQFF.

The rearrangement joins TRBV6-1 to TRBJ2-5, with TRBD1 as a possible D gene (6 bases). CDR3 length equals 13 residues. Germline V CDR1 and CDR2: MNHNS, SASEGT. The V and J ends lost 6 bases and 3 bases respectively, with 11 bases between them. This CDR3 is CASRIQGEETQYF. The CDR3 DNA is TGTGCCAGCAGGATACAGGGTGAAGAGACCCAGTACTTC.